The present T cell receptor beta chain was sequenced within a study of T cell repertoires in cytomegalovirus infection. The CDR3 is made up of 14 amino acids. V shed 5 bases and J 3 bases; nucleotides not matched to a gene: 4. From germline, CDR1 is KGHSH and CDR2 LQKENI. A single record per CDR3 protein comes from TCRdb applying MiXCR to the reads. Altogether 200,000 to 300,000 distinct CDR3 sequences are present, approximately 8.3% being singletons, with the ten largest covering around 16%. Sequencing input: PBMCs. This chain joins TRBV18 and TRBJ1-5, with TRBD1 matching over 7 bases. This receptor was taken from a human donor in good health (CMV status not recorded). Some clones in this sample may be carry-over from other donors' samples. CDR3 residues: CASSGTATNQPQHF. Written as DNA, the CDR3 is TGTGCCAGCTCAGGGACAGCGACCAATCAGCCCCAGCATTTT.